This T cell receptor beta chain emerged from a study of T cell changes during pregnancy in multiple sclerosis. The repertoire was sequenced with immunoSEQ multiplex PCR; TCRdb's copy has only in-frame clones and lacks some. The sample yields 35,000 to 50,000 clones, roughly nine tenths seen once. The CDR3 length is 16 residues. Germline CDR1 reads MNHEY; CDR2 reads SMNVEV (reference sequence). V lost 1 base to trimming and J lost 3 bases, with 16 bases between them. This TCR was recovered from a female donor with multiple sclerosis, enrolled in a pregnancy study. The chain couples TRBV27 to TRBJ2-7; TRBD2 is a possible D gene (5 bases). This specimen was CD4+ T cells from peripheral blood mononuclear cells, taken after pregnancy. The CDR3 protein is CASSLFSGIRIYEQYF. The CDR3 DNA sequence: TGTGCCAGCAGTTTATTCTCGGGGATTCGAATCTACGAGCAGTACTTC.